This TCR beta chain stems from a study of vaccination effects on CD4 cells after COVID-19. For this clone: Antigen specificity is unknown.

The CDR3 consists of 16 residues. Germline V gene lookup returns CDR1 KGHSH and CDR2 LQKENI. V lost 0 bases, J lost 5 bases, and 7 bases stayed unmatched. In the ViraFEST assay, antigen-specific CD4+ clonotypes were identified by expansion after peptide-pool stimulation. Isolation of CD4+ T cells took place after about ten days of culture. The healthy vaccine recipients, who had no prior SARS-CoV-2 infection, showed negative nucleocapsid antibodies. In culture with about 10 IU/ml IL-2 and about 10 ug/ml peptides, PBMC were grown at a few million per well. IL-2 medium was substituted for half the medium on days 3 and 7. Sequencing used immunoSEQ multiplex PCR; TCRdb keeps in-frame clones, though not all of them. Of some 41,000 clones listed, around three quarters are singletons.

J is TRBJ2-1 and V is TRBV18, with 7 bases fitting TRBD2. The TCR was taken from a human donor who received a COVID-19 vaccine. The material sequenced was CD4+ T cells from PBMCs cultured with SARS-CoV-2 spike peptides, taken before COVID-19 vaccination. The CDR3 region is CASSPPGGLQNNEQFF. In DNA form, the CDR3 reads TGTGCCAGCTCACCACCGGGGGGACTACAAAACAATGAGCAGTTCTTC.